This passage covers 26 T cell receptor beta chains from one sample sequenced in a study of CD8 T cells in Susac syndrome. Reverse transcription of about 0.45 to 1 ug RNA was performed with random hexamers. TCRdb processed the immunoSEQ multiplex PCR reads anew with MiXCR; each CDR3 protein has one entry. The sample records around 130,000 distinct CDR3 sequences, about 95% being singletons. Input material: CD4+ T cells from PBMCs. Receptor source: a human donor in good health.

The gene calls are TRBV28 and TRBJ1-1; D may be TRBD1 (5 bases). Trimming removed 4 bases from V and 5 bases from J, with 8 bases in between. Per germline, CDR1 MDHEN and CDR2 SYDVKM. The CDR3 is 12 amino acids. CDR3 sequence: CASSSGITEAFF. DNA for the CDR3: TGTGCCAGCAGTTCAGGGATTACTGAAGCTTTCTTT. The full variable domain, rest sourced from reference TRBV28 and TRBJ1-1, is DVKVTQSSRYLVKRTGEKVFLECVQDMDHENMFWYRQDPGLGLRLIYFSYDVKMKEKGDIPEGYSVSREKKERFSLILESASTNQTSMYLCASSSGITEAFFGQGTRLTVV.

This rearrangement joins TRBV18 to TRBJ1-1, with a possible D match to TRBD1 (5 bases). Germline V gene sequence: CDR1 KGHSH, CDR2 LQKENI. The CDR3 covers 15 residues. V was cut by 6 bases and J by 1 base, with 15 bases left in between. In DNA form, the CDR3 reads TGTGCCAGCTCGTTCCGACTCGGACAGAACACTGAAGCTTTCTTT. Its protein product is CASSFRLGQNTEAFF.

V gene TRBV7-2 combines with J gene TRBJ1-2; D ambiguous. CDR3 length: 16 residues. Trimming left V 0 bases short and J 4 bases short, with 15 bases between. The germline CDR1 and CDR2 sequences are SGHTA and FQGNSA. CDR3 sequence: CASSLAVRGWGYGYTF. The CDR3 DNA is TGTGCCAGCAGCTTAGCGGTACGGGGATGGGGCTATGGCTACACCTTC. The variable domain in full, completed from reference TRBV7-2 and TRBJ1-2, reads GAGVSQSPSNKVTEKGKDVELRCDPISGHTALYWYRQSLGQGLEFLIYFQGNSAPDKSGLPSDRFSAERTGGSVSTLTIQRTQQEDSAVYLCASSLAVRGWGYGYTFGSGTRLTVV.

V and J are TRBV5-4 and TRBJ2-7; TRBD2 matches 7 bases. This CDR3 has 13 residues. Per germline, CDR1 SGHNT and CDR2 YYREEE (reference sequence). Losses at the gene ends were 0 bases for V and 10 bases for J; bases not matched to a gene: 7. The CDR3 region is CASSLAGGLEQYF. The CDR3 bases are TGTGCCAGCAGCTTGGCGGGAGGTCTGGAACAGTACTTC.

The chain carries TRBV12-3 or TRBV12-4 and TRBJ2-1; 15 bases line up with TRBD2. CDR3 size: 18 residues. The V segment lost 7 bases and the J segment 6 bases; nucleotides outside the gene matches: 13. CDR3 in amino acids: CASTKEGLAGGSSNEQFF. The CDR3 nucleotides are TGTGCCAGCACCAAGGAGGGACTAGCGGGAGGCTCAAGCAATGAGCAGTTCTTC.

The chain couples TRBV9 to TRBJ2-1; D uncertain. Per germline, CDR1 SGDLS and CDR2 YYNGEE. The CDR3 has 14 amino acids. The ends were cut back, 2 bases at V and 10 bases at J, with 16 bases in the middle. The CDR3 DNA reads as TGTGCCAGCAGCGTCACCCCGACCGTTAGCGAGCAGTTCTTC. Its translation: CASSVTPTVSEQFF.

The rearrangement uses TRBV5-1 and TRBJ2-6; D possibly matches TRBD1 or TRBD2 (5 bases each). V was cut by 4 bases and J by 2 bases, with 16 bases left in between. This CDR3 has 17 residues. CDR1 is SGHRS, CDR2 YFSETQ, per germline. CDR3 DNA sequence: TGCGCCAGCAGCCCCTCGGGGCGTCGCGCTGGGGCCAACGTCCTGACTTTC. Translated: CASSPSGRRAGANVLTF.

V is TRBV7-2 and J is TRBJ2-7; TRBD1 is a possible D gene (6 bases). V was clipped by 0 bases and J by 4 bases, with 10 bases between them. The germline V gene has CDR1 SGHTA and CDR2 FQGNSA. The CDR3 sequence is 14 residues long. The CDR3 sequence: CASSLATGPYEQYF. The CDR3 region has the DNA TGTGCCAGCAGCTTAGCGACAGGTCCATACGAGCAGTACTTC.

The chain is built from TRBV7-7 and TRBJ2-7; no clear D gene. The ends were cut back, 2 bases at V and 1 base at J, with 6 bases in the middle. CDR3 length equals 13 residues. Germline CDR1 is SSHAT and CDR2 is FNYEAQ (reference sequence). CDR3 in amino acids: CASSLSESYEQYF. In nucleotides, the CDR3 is TGTGCCAGCAGCTTATCCGAATCCTACGAGCAGTACTTC.

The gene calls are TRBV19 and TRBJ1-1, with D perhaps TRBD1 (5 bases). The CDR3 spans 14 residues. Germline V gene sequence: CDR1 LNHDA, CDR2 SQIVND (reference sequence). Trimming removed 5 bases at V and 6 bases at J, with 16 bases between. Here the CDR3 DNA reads TGTGCCAGTAGTTATCCCCGACAGTCGGCTGAAGCTTTCTTT. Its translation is CASSYPRQSAEAFF. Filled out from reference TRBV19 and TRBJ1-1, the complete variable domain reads DGGITQSPKYLFRKEGQNVTLSCEQNLNHDAMYWYRQDPGQGLRLIYYSQIVNDFQKGDIAEGYSVSREKKESFPLTVTSAQKNPTAFYLCASSYPRQSAEAFFGQGTRLTVV.

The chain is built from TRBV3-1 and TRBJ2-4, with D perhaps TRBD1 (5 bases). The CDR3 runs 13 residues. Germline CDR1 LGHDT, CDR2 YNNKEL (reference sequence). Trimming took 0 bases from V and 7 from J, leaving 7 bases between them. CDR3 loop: CASSQDKGNIQYF. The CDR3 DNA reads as TGTGCCAGCAGCCAAGATAAGGGGAACATTCAGTACTTC.

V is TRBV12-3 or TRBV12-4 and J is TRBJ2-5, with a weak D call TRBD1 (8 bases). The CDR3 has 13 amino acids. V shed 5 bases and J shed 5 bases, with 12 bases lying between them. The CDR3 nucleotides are TGTGCCAGCAGTACACAGGGGGGGGAGACCCAGTACTTC. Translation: CASSTQGGETQYF.

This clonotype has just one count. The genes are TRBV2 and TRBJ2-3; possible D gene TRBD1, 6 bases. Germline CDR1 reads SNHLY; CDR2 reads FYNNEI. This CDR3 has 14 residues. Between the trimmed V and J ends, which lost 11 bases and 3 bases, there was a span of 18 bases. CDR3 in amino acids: CAGGLQRGTDTQYF. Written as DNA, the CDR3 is TGTGCCGGGGGATTACAAAGGGGGACAGATACGCAGTATTTT.

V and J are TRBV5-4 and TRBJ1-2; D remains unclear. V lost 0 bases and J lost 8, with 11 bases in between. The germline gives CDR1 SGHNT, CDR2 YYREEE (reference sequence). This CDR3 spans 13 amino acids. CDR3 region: CASSLVEGQGYTF. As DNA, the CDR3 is TGTGCCAGCAGCTTGGTGGAGGGCCAAGGCTACACCTTC.

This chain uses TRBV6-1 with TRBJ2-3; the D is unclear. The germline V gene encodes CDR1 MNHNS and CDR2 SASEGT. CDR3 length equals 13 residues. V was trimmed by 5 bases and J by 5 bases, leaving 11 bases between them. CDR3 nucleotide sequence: TGTGCCAGCAGTAGCCGTAGAGGAGATACGCAGTATTTT. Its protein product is CASSSRRGDTQYF.

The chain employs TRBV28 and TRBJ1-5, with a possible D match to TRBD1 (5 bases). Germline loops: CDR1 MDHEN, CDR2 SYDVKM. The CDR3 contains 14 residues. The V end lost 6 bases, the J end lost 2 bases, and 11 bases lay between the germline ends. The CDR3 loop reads CASRPGRRNQPQHF. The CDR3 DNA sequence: TGTGCCAGCAGGCCGGGGCGTCGCAATCAGCCCCAGCATTTT.

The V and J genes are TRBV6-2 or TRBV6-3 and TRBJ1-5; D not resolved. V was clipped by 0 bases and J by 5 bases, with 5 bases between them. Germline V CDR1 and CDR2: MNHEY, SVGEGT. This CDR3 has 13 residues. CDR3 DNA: TGTGCCAGCAGTTACTCGCGAGATCAGCCCCAGCATTTT. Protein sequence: CASSYSRDQPQHF.

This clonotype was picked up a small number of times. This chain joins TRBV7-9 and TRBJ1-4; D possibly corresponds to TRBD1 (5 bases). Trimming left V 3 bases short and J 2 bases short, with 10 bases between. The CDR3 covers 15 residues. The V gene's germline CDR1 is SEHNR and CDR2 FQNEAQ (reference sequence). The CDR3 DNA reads TGTGCCAGCAGCTTGCAAGGGGCCACTAATGAAAAACTGTTTTTT. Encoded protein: CASSLQGATNEKLFF.

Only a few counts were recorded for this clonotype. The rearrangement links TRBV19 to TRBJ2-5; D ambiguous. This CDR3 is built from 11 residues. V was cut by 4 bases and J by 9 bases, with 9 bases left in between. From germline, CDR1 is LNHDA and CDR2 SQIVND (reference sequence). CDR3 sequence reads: CASSTPGPQYF. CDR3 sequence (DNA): TGTGCCAGTAGTACCCCTGGGCCCCAGTACTTC.

CDR3 sequence (DNA): TGCAGCGTTGTTCCTAGCTGGGGCAATGAGCAGTTCTTC. It codes for CSVVPSWGNEQFF. The chain links TRBV29-1 to TRBJ2-1; TRBD2 might be the D (5 bases). V lost 4 bases and J lost 6, with 13 bases in between. This CDR3 spans 13 amino acids. In germline, CDR1 is SQVTM, CDR2 ANQGSEA.

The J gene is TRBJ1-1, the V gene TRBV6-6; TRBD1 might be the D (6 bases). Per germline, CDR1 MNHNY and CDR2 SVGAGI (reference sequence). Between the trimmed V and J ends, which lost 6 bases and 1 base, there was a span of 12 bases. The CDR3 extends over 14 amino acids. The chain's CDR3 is CASSSRGGNTEAFF. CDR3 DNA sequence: TGTGCCAGCAGCAGCAGGGGCGGGAACACTGAAGCTTTCTTT.

CDR3 in amino acids: CASSQGVETQYF. CDR3 coding DNA: TGCGCCAGCTCCCAGGGGGTGGAGACCCAGTACTTC. The chain recombines TRBV5-1 with TRBJ2-5; 7 bases match TRBD1. The CDR3 runs to 12 residues. Trimming removed 7 bases from V and 5 bases from J; junction bases left unmatched: 5. In germline, CDR1 is SGHRS, CDR2 YFSETQ.

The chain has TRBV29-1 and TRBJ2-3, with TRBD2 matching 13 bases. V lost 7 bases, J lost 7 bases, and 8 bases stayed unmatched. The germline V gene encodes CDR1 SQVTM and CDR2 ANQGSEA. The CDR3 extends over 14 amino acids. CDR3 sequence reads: CSALSGTSGNTQYF. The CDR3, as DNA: TGCAGCGCGCTCTCCGGGACTAGCGGGAATACGCAGTATTTT.

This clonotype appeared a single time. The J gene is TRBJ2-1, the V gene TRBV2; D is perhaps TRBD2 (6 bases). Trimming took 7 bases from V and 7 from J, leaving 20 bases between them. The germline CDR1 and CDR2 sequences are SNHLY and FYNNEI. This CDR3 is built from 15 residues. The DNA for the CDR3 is TGTGCCAGCATCTACGAGGGACTGGTGAGGAATGAGCAGTTCTTC. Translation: CASIYEGLVRNEQFF. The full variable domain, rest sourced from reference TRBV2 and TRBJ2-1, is EPEVTQTPSHQVTQMGQEVILRCVPISNHLYFYWYRQILGQKVEFLVSFYNNEISEKSEIFDDQFSVERPDGSNFTLKIRSTKLEDSAMYFCASIYEGLVRNEQFFGPGTRLTVL.

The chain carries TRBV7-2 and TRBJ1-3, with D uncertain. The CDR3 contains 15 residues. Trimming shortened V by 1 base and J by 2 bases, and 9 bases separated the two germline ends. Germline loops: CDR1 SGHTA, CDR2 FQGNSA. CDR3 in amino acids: CASSLEAGAGNTIYF. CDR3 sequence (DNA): TGTGCCAGCAGCTTAGAGGCAGGCGCTGGAAACACCATATATTTT.

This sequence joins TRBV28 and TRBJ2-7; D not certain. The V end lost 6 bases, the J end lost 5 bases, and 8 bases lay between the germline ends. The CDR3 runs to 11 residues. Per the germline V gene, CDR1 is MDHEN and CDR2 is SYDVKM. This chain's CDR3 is CASSPRDEQYF. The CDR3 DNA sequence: TGTGCCAGCAGCCCTCGGGACGAGCAGTACTTC.